Below are 25 T cell receptor beta chains sequenced from a single sample in a study of Graves' ophthalmopathy and Graves' hyperthyroidism. As the template, RNA transcripts were used to amplify TCR beta CDR3 regions. The workflow started with a first-round RT-PCR run with HTBI primers and then moved on to a second-round multiplex PCR. In TCRdb, the multiplex PCR reads were re-called with MiXCR into one record per CDR3 protein. The table lists a few hundred thousand distinct CDR3 sequences, roughly 15% of them singletons. What was sequenced was peripheral blood. Receptors were obtained from an adult woman with stable Graves' hyperthyroidism.

This clonotype was detected ten times or more. V is TRBV5-1 and J is TRBJ2-7; a possible D gene is TRBD1 (6 bases). Trimming pared 9 bases from V and 6 bases from J, leaving 22 bases between. The CDR3 length is 14 residues. From germline, CDR1 is SGHRS and CDR2 YFSETQ. The CDR3 protein is CATQAGVSGGEQYF. The CDR3 DNA follows: TGCGCCACCCAGGCAGGGGTCTCCGGAGGCGAGCAGTACTTC.

This clonotype was detected a few times. The chain carries TRBV5-1 and TRBJ2-2, with 13 positions matching TRBD2. Germline values: CDR1 SGHRS, CDR2 YFSETQ. Germline trimming cut 2 bases from V and 4 bases from J; bases unmatched to any gene: 8. The CDR3 extends over 18 amino acids. Written as DNA, the CDR3 is TGCGCCAGCAGCTTCCCCCCGCGGACTAGCGGGAGCACCGGGGAGCTGTTTTTT. Translation: CASSFPPRTSGSTGELFF.

This clonotype was observed many times. The chain employs TRBV9 and TRBJ1-1, with 8 bases that match TRBD1. The ends lost 3 bases at V and 5 bases at J; junction bases unmatched: 6. This CDR3 region has 14 residues. CDR1 and CDR2 from the germline V gene are SGDLS and YYNGEE. For the CDR3, the DNA is TGTGCCAGCAGCGCCTTAACAGGGGGAACTGAAGCTTTCTTT. Its translation: CASSALTGGTEAFF.

This clonotype was seen repeatedly, ten times or more. V usage is TRBV4-1 and J usage is TRBJ2-2, with unresolved D. This CDR3 is built from 13 residues. Germline V lookup: CDR1 MGHRA, CDR2 YSYEKL. Trimming left V 3 bases short and J 2 bases short, with 4 bases between. Here the CDR3 DNA reads TGCGCCAGCAGCCATACTAACACCGGGGAGCTGTTTTTT. The encoded protein is CASSHTNTGELFF.

This clonotype was recorded many times. V and J are TRBV28 and TRBJ2-5; D is uncertain. V lost 3 bases and J lost 9, with 11 bases in between. The CDR3 has 12 amino acids. The germline CDR1 and CDR2 sequences are MDHEN and SYDVKM. The CDR3 DNA sequence: TGTGCCAGCAGTTTTAAAGTGCAGGCCCAGTACTTC. It is translated as CASSFKVQAQYF.

The sample holds many counts of this clonotype. Germline and junction disagree at one end, which may indicate a read error. The V call is TRBV7-3, the J call TRBJ2-7; D is perhaps TRBD1 (5 bases). Germline-derived CDR1 and CDR2 are SGHTA and FQGTGA. The length of the CDR3 is 13 residues. The CDR3 is CASSLTYQGEQYF. The CDR3 DNA is TGTGCCAGCAGCCTAACCTATCAGGGTGAGCAGTACTTC.

This clonotype was observed at least ten times. V is TRBV5-6 and J is TRBJ1-2, with D hard to call. CDR3 length equals 14 residues. Germline-derived CDR1 and CDR2 are SGHDT and YYEEEE. Trimming pared 4 bases from V and 5 bases from J, leaving 15 bases between. The CDR3 reads CASSLQRLSYGYTF. The CDR3 DNA reads TGTGCCAGCAGCCTTCAACGCCTCTCGTATGGCTACACCTTC.

The chain is built from TRBV29-1 and TRBJ2-6; D gene unclear. Between the trimmed V and J ends, which lost 0 bases and 0 bases, there was a span of 18 bases. CDR1 and CDR2 from the germline V gene are SQVTM and ANQGSEA. This CDR3 has 19 amino acids. The CDR3 loop reads CSVEDPFTRSSSGANVLTF. CDR3 sequence (DNA): TGCAGCGTTGAAGACCCCTTCACCAGGTCCTCCTCTGGGGCCAACGTCCTGACTTTC.

Ten or more counts support this clonotype. The J gene is TRBJ2-2, the V gene TRBV7-8, with TRBD2 as a possible D gene (5 bases). CDR1 is SGHVS and CDR2 is FQNEAQ in the germline V gene. Trimming removed 6 bases at V and 2 bases at J, with 13 bases between. The CDR3 has 15 residues. CDR3 region: CASRSGPANTGELFF. The DNA of the CDR3 is TGTGCCAGCAGAAGCGGACCCGCAAACACCGGGGAGCTGTTTTTT.

This clonotype was picked up many times. The chain recombines TRBV25-1 with TRBJ2-7, with 7 bases fitting TRBD2. This CDR3 is 14 amino acids long. Germline V gene lookup returns CDR1 MGHDK and CDR2 SYGVNS. Unmatched junction bases numbered 7, after V lost 4 bases and J lost 4 bases. The CDR3: CASSAGGGVYEQYF. DNA for the CDR3: TGTGCCAGCAGTGCGGGAGGAGGAGTGTACGAGCAGTACTTC.

This clonotype was recorded at least ten times. The gene calls are TRBV6-2 or TRBV6-3 and TRBJ1-1; D is possibly TRBD1 (5 bases). V lost 6 bases to trimming and J lost 2 bases, with 16 bases between them. CDR1 and CDR2 (germline): MNHEY, SVGEGT. This CDR3 spans 15 amino acids. The CDR3 region has the DNA TGTGCCAGCAGCCCCGCCGGGACTTTAAACACTGAAGCTTTCTTT. Its protein is CASSPAGTLNTEAFF.

This clonotype was counted at least ten times. The chain combines TRBV15 with TRBJ2-5; a weak D match, TRBD1 (5 bases). V lost 4 bases and J lost 5, with 14 bases in between. Germline V CDR1 and CDR2: LNHNV, YYDKDF (reference sequence). The CDR3 sequence is 14 residues long. The CDR3 DNA reads as TGTGCCACCAGCAATGGGGCTGATGTGGAGACCCAGTACTTC. Its translation: CATSNGADVETQYF.

Many counts were recorded for this clonotype. V usage is TRBV12-5 and J usage is TRBJ2-5; TRBD2 aligns across 8 bases. Per germline, CDR1 LGHNT and CDR2 FRNRAP. This CDR3 comprises 12 residues. V trimming: 6 bases; J trimming: 4 bases; junction bases outside the gene matches: 1. Here the CDR3 reads CASGTSGETQYF. The CDR3 bases are TGTGCTAGTGGAACTAGCGGAGAGACCCAGTACTTC.

In its sample, this clonotype was seen many times. For the CDR3, the DNA is TGTGCCAGCAGTCATCGGGGGTCCGTAAACACTGAAGCTTTCTTT. Protein sequence: CASSHRGSVNTEAFF. This chain links TRBV6-2 or TRBV6-3 with TRBJ1-1; possible D gene TRBD1, 5 bases. This CDR3 is built from 15 residues. V lost 5 bases to trimming and J lost 2 bases, with 15 bases between them. CDR1 MNHEY and CDR2 SVGEGT come from the germline V gene.

This clonotype was recorded many times. This chain joins TRBV12-3 or TRBV12-4 and TRBJ2-5; a weak D match, TRBD2 (5 bases). V gave up 3 bases and J gave up 5 bases, with 19 bases separating them. This CDR3 has 16 amino acids. CDR3 protein: CASSFSPIWERETQYF. The CDR3 coding sequence is TGTGCCAGCAGTTTTTCCCCGATATGGGAGCGGGAGACCCAGTACTTC.

The CDR3, as DNA: TGTGCCAGCAGTTTAGGGGGCGGGGGCTATGGCTACACCTTC. This translates into CASSLGGGGYGYTF. The genes are TRBV12-3 or TRBV12-4 and TRBJ1-2; TRBD1 is a possible D gene (5 bases). V lost 1 base to trimming and J lost 4 bases, with 10 bases between them. The CDR3 has 14 residues.

The genes are TRBV20-1 and TRBJ1-1; the D is unclear. Trimming pared 0 bases from V and 5 bases from J, leaving 13 bases between. This CDR3 is 14 amino acids long. In germline, CDR1 is DFQATT, CDR2 SNEGSKA (reference sequence). CDR3 in amino acids: CSAREDVDETEAFF. CDR3 bases: TGCAGTGCTAGAGAGGACGTGGATGAGACTGAAGCTTTCTTT.

The chain carries TRBV6-1 and TRBJ1-1, with D perhaps matching TRBD1 (5 bases). The CDR3 totals 16 residues. The germline V gene encodes CDR1 MNHNS and CDR2 SASEGT. V dropped 6 bases and J dropped 5 bases, with 22 bases sitting between them. CDR3 sequence: CASRPTLIRGGTEAFF. CDR3 DNA sequence: TGTGCCAGCAGACCTACCCTGATCCGGGGGGGGACTGAAGCTTTCTTT.

Many counts were recorded for this clonotype. J is TRBJ2-5 and V is TRBV20-1; D unresolved. Germline CDR1 and CDR2: DFQATT and SNEGSKA (reference sequence). V gave up 4 bases and J gave up 2 bases, with 14 bases separating them. There are 14 residues in the CDR3. The CDR3 bases are TGCAGTGCTAACCCCCCGGCGGAACAAGAGACCCAGTACTTC. Translated, it gives CSANPPAEQETQYF.

In its sample, this clonotype was seen many times. V is TRBV6-5 and J is TRBJ2-7; D is unresolved. This CDR3 is built from 16 residues. Per the germline V gene, CDR1 is MNHEY and CDR2 is SVGAGI. Trimming took 0 bases from V and 0 from J, leaving 12 bases between them. Written as DNA, the CDR3 is TGTGCCAGCAGTTACTCGGCGGCCTCCCTCTCCTACGAGCAGTACTTC. Translating gives CASSYSAASLSYEQYF.

About this clonotype: One base away lies a much larger clone, so this may be a sequencing read error. J is TRBJ2-2 and V is TRBV7-2; TRBD1 matches at 7 bases. J lost 6 bases, V lost 4 bases, and 2 bases had no gene match. The CDR3 totals 13 residues. Germline loops: CDR1 SGHTA, CDR2 FQGNSA. CDR3 nucleotides: TGTGCCAGCAGCTCGACAGGGTCCGGGGAGCTGTTTTTT. Protein product: CASSSTGSGELFF.

V and J are TRBV7-2 and TRBJ2-2; weak D call: TRBD1 (5 bases). The length of the CDR3 is 15 residues. CDR1 SGHTA and CDR2 FQGNSA come from the germline V gene. Trimming cost V 0 bases and J 3 bases, with 8 bases left between them. The CDR3 loop is CASSLAQGYTGELFF. As DNA, the CDR3 is TGTGCCAGCAGCTTAGCCCAGGGTTACACCGGGGAGCTGTTTTTT.

This clonotype was seen many times. The chain employs TRBV5-1 and TRBJ1-6; D may be TRBD1 (6 bases). The ends were cut back, 4 bases at V and 11 bases at J, with 16 bases in the middle. Germline V gene data show CDR1 as SGHRS and CDR2 as YFSETQ. This CDR3 contains 14 residues. The CDR3 region has the DNA TGCGCCAGCAGCCAAGGGACAAAGAGGACACCCCTCCACTTT. Protein sequence: CASSQGTKRTPLHF.

V is TRBV19 and J is TRBJ2-6; D is unresolved. Trimming removed 6 bases from V and 0 bases from J, with 15 bases in between. Germline V gene data show CDR1 as LNHDA and CDR2 as SQIVND (reference sequence). CDR3 length: 17 residues. The CDR3 DNA is TGTGCCAGTAGCCCCCGAGCAGACCACTCTGGGGCCAACGTCCTGACTTTC. This translates into CASSPRADHSGANVLTF. Based on the CDR3 plus reference TRBV19 and TRBJ2-6, the full variable domain is DGGITQSPKYLFRKEGQNVTLSCEQNLNHDAMYWYRQDPGQGLRLIYYSQIVNDFQKGDIAEGYSVSREKKESFPLTVTSAQKNPTAFYLCASSPRADHSGANVLTFGAGSRLTVL.

This clonotype was counted at least ten times. The rearrangement uses TRBV29-1 and TRBJ1-1; a possible D gene is TRBD1 (5 bases). The CDR3 is 12 residues long. Germline V gene sequence: CDR1 SQVTM, CDR2 ANQGSEA. V was clipped by 2 bases and J by 4 bases, with 8 bases between them. The CDR3 DNA is TGCAGCGTTGAACAGGGTGGCACTGAAGCTTTCTTT. Its protein is CSVEQGGTEAFF.